The following is a T cell receptor (beta chain) sequence with its context. The record originates from a study of blood T cell repertoires in COVID-19. Study as a whole: Collection of acute and convalescent COVID-19 samples took place in the United States, Italy and Spain. Nucleic acid was either cDNA or gDNA, and it came from T cells, B-cell-depleted T cells, or PBMCs.

Original data processing: For nucleated cells, counts were estimated from reference gene primer amplification. The repertoire was sequenced with immunoSEQ multiplex PCR; TCRdb's copy has only in-frame clones and lacks some. V and J calls and clone size come straight from that table; D and trimming were deduced from the DNA. This table holds around 200,000 clones, 83% found once. Germline V CDR1 and CDR2: SGHTA, FQGTGA. The CDR3 has 18 residues. V was cut by 6 bases and J by 2 bases, with 23 bases left in between. V and J are TRBV7-3 and TRBJ1-3; no clear D. This sequence was found in a middle-aged woman with active or convalescent COVID-19. Sequencing used peripheral blood. CDR3 region: CASRDTAERPGPGNTIYF. The CDR3 DNA reads TGTGCCAGCAGAGATACTGCCGAGCGCCCCGGTCCTGGAAACACCATATATTTT.